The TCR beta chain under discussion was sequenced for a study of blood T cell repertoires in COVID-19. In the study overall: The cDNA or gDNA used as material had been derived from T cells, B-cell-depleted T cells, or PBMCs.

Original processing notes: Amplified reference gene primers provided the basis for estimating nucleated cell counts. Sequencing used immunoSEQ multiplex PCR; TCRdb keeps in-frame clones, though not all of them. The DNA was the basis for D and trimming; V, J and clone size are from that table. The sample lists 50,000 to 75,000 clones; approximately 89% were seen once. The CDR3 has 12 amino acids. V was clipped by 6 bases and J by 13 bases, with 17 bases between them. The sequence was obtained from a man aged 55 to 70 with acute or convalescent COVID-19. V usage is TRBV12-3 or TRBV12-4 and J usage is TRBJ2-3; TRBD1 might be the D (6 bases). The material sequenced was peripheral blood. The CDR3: CASSSRGSQEYF. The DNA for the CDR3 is TGTGCCAGCAGCAGTAGGGGGTCACAGGAGTATTTT.